These 3 T cell receptor beta chains originate from one sample sequenced in a study of human T cells and chemical hapten exposure. One entry per CDR3 protein results from TCRdb running MiXCR on the RACE reads. The data hold roughly 53,000 distinct CDR3 sequences, with 8% to 10% observed a single time. The sample's time point: patch test 3, about 24 weeks after DPC sensitization. As for treatment: therapeutic diphenylcyclopropenone sensitization with weekly scalp DPC. The sample here was whole blood, taken in connection with sensitization to the hapten diphenylcyclopropenone (DPC). The origin of the receptors is a middle-aged woman with alopecia areata. Some clones in this sample may be carry-over from other donors' samples.

In this sample, this clonotype turned up a few times. The chain has TRBV18 and TRBJ1-2; D unclear. This CDR3 is built from 14 residues. The germline V gene encodes CDR1 KGHSH and CDR2 LQKENI. The ends were cut back, 2 bases at V and 0 bases at J, with 7 bases in the middle. For the CDR3, the DNA is TGTGCCAGCTCACCAGGAGAGGCTAACTATGGCTACACCTTC. This gives the protein CASSPGEANYGYTF. The whole variable domain, filled in from reference TRBV18 and TRBJ1-2, reads NAGVMQNPRHLVRRRGQEARLRCSPMKGHSHVYWYRQLPEEGLKFMVYLQKENIIDESGMPKERFSAEFPKEGPSILRIQQVVRGDSAAYFCASSPGEANYGYTFGSGTRLTVV.

This chain links TRBV2 with TRBJ2-7; 7 positions agree with TRBD1. CDR1 SNHLY and CDR2 FYNNEI come from the germline V gene. This CDR3 is 12 amino acids long. J was trimmed by 4 bases and V by 6 bases; bases with no gene match: 3. CDR3 bases: TGTGCCAGCAGGGGACAGCAATACGAGCAGTACTTC. Its translation: CASRGQQYEQYF.

Here the CDR3 reads CASSLLGAAKNIQYF. CDR3 sequence (DNA): TGCGCCAGCAGCCTTCTAGGGGCAGCCAAAAACATTCAGTACTTC. The rearrangement joins TRBV4-1 to TRBJ2-4, with D possibly TRBD1 on 5 matching bases. Germline values: CDR1 MGHRA, CDR2 YSYEKL. Deletions cut 4 bases from V and 0 bases from J, with 10 bases between. The CDR3 is 15 amino acids.